This T cell receptor (beta chain) was recovered during a study of Graves' ophthalmopathy and Graves' hyperthyroidism. The TCR beta CDR3 regions underwent amplification from RNA transcripts. Second-round multiplex PCR came after first-round RT-PCR with HTBI primers. Using its own MiXCR run on the multiplex PCR reads, TCRdb lists one record per CDR3 protein. The repertoire consists of about 220,000 distinct CDR3 sequences, with about 22% occurring once and the leading ten covering 35% to 55%. Germline CDR1 SGHRS, CDR2 YFSETQ. This CDR3 contains 13 residues. V lost 4 bases to trimming and J lost 4 bases, with 9 bases between them. This clonotype was counted ten times or more.

The receptor comes from a woman in her fifties or sixties with Graves' ophthalmopathy. The gene calls are TRBV5-1 and TRBJ1-5, with D unresolved. Sequencing input: peripheral blood. CDR3 sequence: CASSDGPNQPQHF. In nucleotides, the CDR3 is TGCGCCAGCAGCGACGGGCCGAATCAGCCCCAGCATTTT.